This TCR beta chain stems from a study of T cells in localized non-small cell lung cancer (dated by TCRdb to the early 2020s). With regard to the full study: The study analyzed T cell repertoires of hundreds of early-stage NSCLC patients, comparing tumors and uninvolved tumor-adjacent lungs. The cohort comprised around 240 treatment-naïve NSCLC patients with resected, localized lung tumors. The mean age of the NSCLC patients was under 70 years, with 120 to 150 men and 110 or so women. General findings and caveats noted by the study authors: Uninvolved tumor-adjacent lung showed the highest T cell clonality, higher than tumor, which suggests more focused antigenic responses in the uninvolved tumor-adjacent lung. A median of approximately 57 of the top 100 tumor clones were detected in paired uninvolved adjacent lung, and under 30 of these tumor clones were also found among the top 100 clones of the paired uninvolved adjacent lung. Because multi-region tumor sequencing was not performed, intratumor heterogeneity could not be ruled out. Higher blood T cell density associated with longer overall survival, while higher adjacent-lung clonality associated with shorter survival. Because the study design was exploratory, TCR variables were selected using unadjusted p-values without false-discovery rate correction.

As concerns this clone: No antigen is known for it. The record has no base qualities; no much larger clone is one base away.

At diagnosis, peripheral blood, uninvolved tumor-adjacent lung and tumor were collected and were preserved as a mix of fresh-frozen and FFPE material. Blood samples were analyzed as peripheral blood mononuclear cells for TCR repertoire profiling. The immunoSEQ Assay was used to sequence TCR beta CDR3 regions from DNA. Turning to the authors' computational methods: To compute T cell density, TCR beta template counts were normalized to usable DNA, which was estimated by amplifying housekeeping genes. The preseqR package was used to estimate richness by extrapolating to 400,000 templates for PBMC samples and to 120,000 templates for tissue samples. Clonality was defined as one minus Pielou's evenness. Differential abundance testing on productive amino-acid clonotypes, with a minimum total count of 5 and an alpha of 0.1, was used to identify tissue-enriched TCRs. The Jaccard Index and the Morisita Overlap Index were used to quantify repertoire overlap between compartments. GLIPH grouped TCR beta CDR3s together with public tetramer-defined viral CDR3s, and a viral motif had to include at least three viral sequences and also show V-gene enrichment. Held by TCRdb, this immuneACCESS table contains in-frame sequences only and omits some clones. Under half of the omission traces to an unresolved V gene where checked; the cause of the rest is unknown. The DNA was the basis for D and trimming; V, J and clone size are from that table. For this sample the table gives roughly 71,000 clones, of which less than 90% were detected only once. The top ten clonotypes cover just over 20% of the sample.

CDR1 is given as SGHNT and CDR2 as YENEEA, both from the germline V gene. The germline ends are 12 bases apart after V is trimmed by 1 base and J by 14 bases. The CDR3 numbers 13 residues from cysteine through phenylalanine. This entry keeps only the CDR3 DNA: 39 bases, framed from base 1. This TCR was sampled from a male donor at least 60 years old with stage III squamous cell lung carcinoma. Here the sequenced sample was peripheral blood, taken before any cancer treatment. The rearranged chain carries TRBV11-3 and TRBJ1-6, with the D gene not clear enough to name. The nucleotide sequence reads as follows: TGTGCCAGCAGCTTAGGCCCACTAAGTTCCCTCCACTTT. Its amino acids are CASSLGPLSSLHF.